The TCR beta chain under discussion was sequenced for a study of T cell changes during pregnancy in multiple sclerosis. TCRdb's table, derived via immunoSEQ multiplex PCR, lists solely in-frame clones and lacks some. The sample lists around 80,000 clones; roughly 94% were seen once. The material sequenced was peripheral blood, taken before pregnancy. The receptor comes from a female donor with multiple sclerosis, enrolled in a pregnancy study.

The CDR3 coding sequence is TGTGCCAGCAGTTCTCGGGACAGGGGGGATAATTCACCCCTCCACTTT. Translated: CASSSRDRGDNSPLHF. The rearrangement joins TRBV6-6 to TRBJ1-6; TRBD1 matches at 11 bases. Per germline, CDR1 MNHNY and CDR2 SVGAGI (reference sequence). This CDR3 spans 16 amino acids. V lost 4 bases, J lost 5 bases, and 4 bases stayed unmatched.